One and the same sample provided the 12 T cell receptor beta chains below, sequenced in a study of blood T cell repertoires in COVID-19. Clones were read by immunoSEQ multiplex PCR, and TCRdb kept only the in-frame ones, dropping some. The repertoire holds over 250,000 clones, around nine tenths seen once, with under 2.5% in the top ten. The source material was PBMCs or T cells enriched from blood (not recorded which). Every receptor here comes from a woman between 55 and 75 years old who had recovered from COVID-19.

The chain joins TRBV18 to TRBJ2-7, with 8 bases lining up with TRBD1. Losses at the gene ends were 4 bases for V and 0 bases for J; bases not matched to a gene: 5. The CDR3 is made up of 15 amino acids. The germline V gene has CDR1 KGHSH and CDR2 LQKENI. In DNA form, the CDR3 reads TGTGCCAGCTCACTGGGACAGGCCCTCTCCTACGAGCAGTACTTC. It codes for CASSLGQALSYEQYF.

On this clone: The identical CDR3 is also encoded by other nucleotide sequences in the sample. The chain couples TRBV28 to TRBJ2-1, with 7 bases that match TRBD2. Germline CDR1 and CDR2: MDHEN and SYDVKM. V lost 7 bases and J lost 0; bases outside the gene matches: 6. CDR3 length: 15 residues. This chain's CDR3 is CASTTPSGSYNEQFF. The CDR3 DNA reads as TGTGCCAGCACCACCCCTAGCGGCTCCTACAATGAGCAGTTCTTC.

The rearrangement uses TRBV24-1 and TRBJ2-2, with D uncertain. V was pared by 1 base and J by 3 bases, with 5 bases between. The CDR3 runs to 14 residues. Germline-derived CDR1 and CDR2 are KGHDR and SFDVKD. The CDR3 bases are TGTGCCACCAGTGATTTAGCATACACCGGGGAGCTGTTTTTT. Translating gives CATSDLAYTGELFF.

The chain carries TRBV7-2 and TRBJ2-1; 11 bases line up with TRBD2. Germline lookup yields CDR1 SGHTA and CDR2 FQGNSA. V was pared by 1 base and J by 0 bases, with 8 bases of the junction left unmatched. CDR3 length equals 19 residues. The CDR3 loop reads CASSLVGSGRASSYNEQFF. CDR3 DNA: TGTGCCAGCAGCTTAGTGGGTAGCGGGAGGGCTAGCTCCTACAATGAGCAGTTCTTC.

The rearrangement uses TRBV3-1 (or the pseudogene TRBV3-2) and TRBJ1-1; no clear D. Germline values: CDR1 LGHDT, CDR2 YNNKEL (reference sequence). This CDR3 is built from 16 residues. Trimming left V 0 bases short and J 1 base short, with 12 bases between. CDR3 sequence (DNA): TGTGCCAGCAGCCAAGAAGGGAGAGGCTCGAACACTGAAGCTTTCTTT. Translating it yields CASSQEGRGSNTEAFF.

This clone was recorded once. The chain recombines TRBV28 with TRBJ2-3; D is perhaps TRBD1 (6 bases). CDR3 size: 16 residues. V lost 6 bases and J 2 bases, leaving 18 bases between the germline ends. The germline V gene encodes CDR1 MDHEN and CDR2 SYDVKM. As DNA, the CDR3 is TGTGCCAGCAGGTCGCCGGGACACGCCTTCACAGATACGCAGTATTTT. This sequence encodes CASRSPGHAFTDTQYF.

The chain employs TRBV9 and TRBJ2-7; 7 positions match TRBD2. CDR1 SGDLS and CDR2 YYNGEE come from the germline V gene. J was trimmed by 0 bases and V by 2 bases; bases with no gene match: 5. The CDR3 runs 15 residues. CDR3 DNA: TGTGCCAGCAGCGTCACCGGGACTACCTCCTACGAGCAGTACTTC. This codes for CASSVTGTTSYEQYF. Full variable domain (missing parts from reference TRBV9 and TRBJ2-7): DSGVTQTPKHLITATGQRVTLRCSPRSGDLSVYWYQQSLDQGLQFLIQYYNGEERAKGNILERFSAQQFPDLHSELNLSSLELGDSALYFCASSVTGTTSYEQYFGPGTRLTVT.

J is TRBJ2-7 and V is TRBV27; D is possibly TRBD1 (6 bases). Germline V gene data show CDR1 as MNHEY and CDR2 as SMNVEV (reference sequence). This CDR3 is 14 amino acids long. The ends were cut back, 2 bases at V and 6 bases at J, with 14 bases in the middle. In DNA, the CDR3 is TGTGCCAGCAGTTTAGCCACCACAGGGACCGAGCAGTACTTC. It codes for CASSLATTGTEQYF.

The CDR3 DNA sequence: TGTGCCAGCAGCTTGGAGCCTACCAAATCTAAACCGCAGTTCTTC. Protein sequence: CASSLEPTKSKPQFF. V gene TRBV5-4 combines with J gene TRBJ2-1; D is uncertain. V lost 0 bases, J lost 12 bases, and 19 bases lay in between. From germline, CDR1 is SGHNT and CDR2 YYREEE (reference sequence). This CDR3 contains 15 residues.

The V gene is TRBV6-1, the J gene TRBJ2-7; TRBD2 matches 10 bases. Per germline, CDR1 MNHNS and CDR2 SASEGT. The CDR3 totals 14 residues. V was clipped by 3 bases and J by 7 bases; unmatched bases: 6. The CDR3 DNA reads TGTGCCAGCAGTGAGGGTAGCGGGAGGCCGGAGCAGTACTTC. This sequence encodes CASSEGSGRPEQYF.

This chain connects TRBV10-1 to TRBJ2-3; 8 bases map to TRBD2. Germline CDR1 reads WNHNN; CDR2 reads SYGVQD (reference sequence). The CDR3 length is 14 residues. The V and J ends lost 7 bases and 5 bases, in that order; junction bases with no gene match: 8. CDR3: CASNKRGPGDTQYF. Here the CDR3 DNA reads TGCGCCAGCAATAAGCGGGGGCCAGGAGATACGCAGTATTTT.

This chain connects TRBV3-1 (or the pseudogene TRBV3-2) to TRBJ2-4; D is undetermined. This CDR3 is built from 14 residues. Trimming left V 2 bases short and J 7 bases short, with 12 bases between. The germline gives CDR1 LGHDT, CDR2 YNNKEL (reference sequence). The CDR3 protein is CASSQTISSNIQYF. The CDR3 DNA reads TGTGCCAGCAGCCAAACGATTAGCTCGAACATTCAGTACTTC.